A selection of T cell receptor beta chains follows, all from one sample in a study of shared clonotypes between healthy human individuals. The method was immunoSEQ multiplex PCR; TCRdb's version includes in-frame clones alone and lacks a portion of them. The sample holds about 2.1 million clones, 90% to 95% seen once. Sequences were obtained from naive CD8+ T cells from PBMCs. All receptors derive from a man aged 18 to 29 in good health. Some clones in this sample may be carry-over from other donors' samples. The CDR3 runs from the conserved cysteine through the conserved F or W. Fields, in order: J gene, clone size, D gene, V gene, CDR3 protein, CDR3 DNA. The D gene is left open where the match is weak. Some rows have no size entry. The others give once, few or many, or a class for an expanded clone.

J gene: TRBJ2-7; clone size: .; D gene: .; V gene: TRBV29-1; CDR3 protein: CSVEVRNYEQYF; CDR3 DNA: TGCAGCGTTGAGGTACGCAACTACGAGCAGTACTTC
J gene: TRBJ2-3; clone size: once; D gene: TRBD2; V gene: TRBV7-9; CDR3 protein: CASAGRGRGTDTQYF; CDR3 DNA: TGTGCCAGCGCGGGGCGCGGGAGGGGCACAGATACGCAGTATTTT
J gene: TRBJ1-4; clone size: .; D gene: .; V gene: TRBV4-1; CDR3 protein: CASSLIGTSNEKLFF; CDR3 DNA: TGCGCCAGCAGTCTCATCGGGACGAGCAATGAAAAACTGTTTTTT
J gene: TRBJ2-1; clone size: .; D gene: .; V gene: TRBV6-5; CDR3 protein: CASKPDTSPYNEQFF; CDR3 DNA: TGTGCCAGCAAGCCGGACACCAGTCCTTACAATGAGCAGTTCTTC
J gene: TRBJ1-2; clone size: .; D gene: .; V gene: TRBV4-3; CDR3 protein: CASSQGHRANYGYTF; CDR3 DNA: TGCGCCAGCAGCCAAGGACACCGGGCTAACTATGGCTACACCTTC
J gene: TRBJ1-5; clone size: .; D gene: .; V gene: TRBV27; CDR3 protein: CASSLYGGNQPQHF; CDR3 DNA: TGTGCCAGCAGTTTATATGGCGGTAATCAGCCCCAGCATTTT
J gene: TRBJ1-2; clone size: .; D gene: .; V gene: TRBV5-1; CDR3 protein: CASSLEGGYTF; CDR3 DNA: TGCGCCAGCAGCCTGGAGGGTGGCTACACCTTC
J gene: TRBJ2-6; clone size: once; D gene: .; V gene: TRBV2; CDR3 protein: CASSEEPGANVLTF; CDR3 DNA: TGTGCCAGCAGTGAAGAGCCTGGGGCCAACGTCCTGACTTTC
J gene: TRBJ1-4; clone size: .; D gene: .; V gene: TRBV19; CDR3 protein: CASIGPGEEKLFF; CDR3 DNA: TGTGCCAGTATTGGGCCCGGCGAGGAAAAACTGTTTTTT
J gene: TRBJ2-3; clone size: .; D gene: TRBD2; V gene: TRBV9; CDR3 protein: CASSVVGLAADTQYF; CDR3 DNA: TGTGCCAGCAGCGTAGTTGGACTAGCGGCAGATACGCAGTATTTT
J gene: TRBJ2-7; clone size: .; D gene: .; V gene: TRBV6-1; CDR3 protein: CASSEAWGSYEQYF; CDR3 DNA: TGTGCCAGCAGTGAAGCTTGGGGGTCCTACGAGCAGTACTTC
J gene: TRBJ2-7; clone size: once; D gene: .; V gene: TRBV6-5; CDR3 protein: CASSPDILYEQYF; CDR3 DNA: TGTGCCAGCAGCCCGGACATTCTCTACGAGCAGTACTTC
J gene: TRBJ2-3; clone size: .; D gene: TRBD1; V gene: TRBV9; CDR3 protein: CASSNRQGATPDTQYF; CDR3 DNA: TGTGCCAGCAGCAACCGACAGGGCGCTACCCCAGATACGCAGTATTTT
J gene: TRBJ1-1; clone size: .; D gene: .; V gene: TRBV11-2; CDR3 protein: CASSLTRVGTEAFF; CDR3 DNA: TGTGCCAGCAGCTTAACCAGGGTTGGCACTGAAGCTTTCTTT
J gene: TRBJ2-7; clone size: .; D gene: .; V gene: TRBV27; CDR3 protein: CASSLSVNSYEQYF; CDR3 DNA: TGTGCCAGCAGTTTATCAGTTAACTCCTACGAGCAGTACTTC
J gene: TRBJ2-7; clone size: .; D gene: .; V gene: TRBV6-5; CDR3 protein: CASSYSRNGEQYF; CDR3 DNA: TGTGCCAGCAGTTACTCGAGAAATGGTGAGCAGTACTTC
J gene: TRBJ2-3; clone size: .; D gene: .; V gene: TRBV5-6; CDR3 protein: CASSLRGPTADTQYF; CDR3 DNA: TGTGCCAGCAGCTTGCGGGGACCAACGGCAGATACGCAGTATTTT
J gene: TRBJ2-7; clone size: .; D gene: .; V gene: TRBV27; CDR3 protein: CASSLSGYGEQYF; CDR3 DNA: TGTGCCAGCAGTTTATCAGGTTACGGCGAGCAGTACTTC
J gene: TRBJ1-1; clone size: .; D gene: .; V gene: TRBV27; CDR3 protein: CASISDSWTEAFF; CDR3 DNA: TGTGCCAGCATTTCGGACAGCTGGACTGAAGCTTTCTTT
J gene: TRBJ2-1; clone size: .; D gene: .; V gene: TRBV10-3; CDR3 protein: CAISEGREKPYNEQFF; CDR3 DNA: TGTGCCATCAGTGAGGGCCGGGAAAAGCCCTACAATGAGCAGTTCTTC
J gene: TRBJ2-7; clone size: .; D gene: .; V gene: TRBV27; CDR3 protein: CASSLRVGASEQYF; CDR3 DNA: TGTGCCAGCAGTTTAAGGGTGGGGGCGAGCGAGCAGTACTTC
J gene: TRBJ2-2; clone size: .; D gene: TRBD1; V gene: TRBV19; CDR3 protein: CASSDGTGIPGELFF; CDR3 DNA: TGTGCCAGTAGTGACGGGACAGGGATTCCCGGGGAGCTGTTTTTT
J gene: TRBJ2-5; clone size: .; D gene: .; V gene: TRBV6-1; CDR3 protein: CASSEGSGYRYQETQYF; CDR3 DNA: TGTGCCAGCAGTGAAGGTTCTGGGTACAGGTACCAAGAGACCCAGTACTTC
J gene: TRBJ1-5; clone size: .; D gene: .; V gene: TRBV7-9; CDR3 protein: CASSFDYSNQPQHF; CDR3 DNA: TGTGCCAGCAGCTTCGATTATAGCAATCAGCCCCAGCATTTT
J gene: TRBJ2-5; clone size: .; D gene: TRBD1; V gene: TRBV5-4; CDR3 protein: CASSLGRQGITTETQYF; CDR3 DNA: TGTGCCAGCAGCTTGGGCCGACAGGGAATTACGACAGAGACCCAGTACTTC
J gene: TRBJ2-7; clone size: .; D gene: TRBD2; V gene: TRBV10-3; CDR3 protein: CAVRLANEQYF; CDR3 DNA: TGTGCCGTCCGACTAGCAAACGAGCAGTACTTC